The rows below give T cell receptor beta chains drawn from one sample of a study of blood T cell repertoires in COVID-19. Generated by immunoSEQ multiplex PCR, the TCRdb table keeps only in-frame clones and is missing some. The sample includes 200,000 to 250,000 clones, roughly 85% of them seen just once. Sequenced: PBMCs or T cells enriched from blood (not recorded which). The receptors here all came from a woman in her 40s with acute COVID-19. Each CDR3 is given with its conserved first and last residue. D genes are given only for firm matches. Part of the rows lack a size; the others show once, few, many or a class for expanded clones.

J gene	clone size	D gene	CDR3 length	V gene	CDR3 protein	CDR3 DNA
TRBJ2-7	-	TRBD2	14	TRBV7-8	CASSLDRTRREQYF	TGTGCCAGCAGCTTAGATAGGACTAGGAGGGAGCAGTACTTC
TRBJ2-4	once	TRBD1	15	TRBV28	CASSRTTGGSNIQYF	TGTGCCAGCAGTCGCACGACAGGGGGTTCGAACATTCAGTACTTC
TRBJ1-2	-	-	15	TRBV5-1	CASSLAGGGSYGYTF	TGCGCCAGCAGCTTGGCTGGCGGGGGAAGCTATGGCTACACCTTC
TRBJ2-2	-	TRBD2	17	TRBV2	CASSEARGLAGAGELFF	TGTGCCAGCAGTGAAGCTAGGGGACTAGCGGGAGCCGGGGAGCTGTTTTTT
TRBJ1-3	-	-	15	TRBV13	CASSLHRDSGNTIYF	TGTGCCAGCAGCCTACACAGGGACTCTGGAAACACCATATATTTT
TRBJ1-1	-	-	11	TRBV28	CASSLRTGAFF	TGTGCCAGCAGTTTAAGGACGGGGGCTTTCTTT
TRBJ1-2	-	-	11	TRBV12-3/TRBV12-4	CASRSSYGYTF	TGTGCCAGCAGGTCCAGCTATGGCTACACCTTC
TRBJ2-1	once	TRBD2	14	TRBV7-6	CASSLAARETEQFF	TGTGCCAGCAGCTTAGCTGCGCGGGAGACTGAGCAGTTCTTC
TRBJ2-1	-	TRBD2	13	TRBV7-3	CASSLAGVGEQFF	TGTGCCAGCAGCTTAGCGGGAGTTGGAGAGCAGTTCTTC
TRBJ2-3	-	TRBD2	16	TRBV4-2	CASSPLAGGPRDTQYF	TGTGCCAGCAGCCCGCTAGCGGGAGGGCCCCGAGATACGCAGTATTTT
TRBJ2-2	-	TRBD2	13	TRBV12-3/TRBV12-4	CASRTSDTGELFF	TGTGCCAGCCGGACTAGCGACACCGGGGAGCTGTTTTTT
TRBJ1-2	-	TRBD1	15	TRBV9	CASSVEDRAPSGYTF	TGTGCCAGCAGCGTAGAAGACAGGGCACCGAGTGGCTACACCTTC
TRBJ1-6	-	-	13	TRBV7-6	CASSLEEKSPLHF	TGTGCCAGCAGCTTAGAGGAGAAATCACCCCTCCACTTT
TRBJ2-1	-	-	14	TRBV5-1	CASSFIRLANEQFF	TGCGCCAGCAGCTTCATAAGACTTGCCAATGAGCAGTTCTTC
TRBJ1-5	-	TRBD1	15	TRBV19	CASSASTGLRQPQHF	TGTGCCAGTAGTGCGTCGACAGGGTTGAGGCAGCCCCAGCATTTT
TRBJ2-1	-	-	13	TRBV29-1	CSHMESGVNEQFF	TGCAGTCACATGGAGTCGGGAGTCAATGAGCAGTTCTTC
TRBJ1-2	once	TRBD1	13	TRBV7-9	CASSRTGQDGYTF	TGTGCCAGCAGCCGGACAGGTCAAGATGGCTACACCTTC
TRBJ1-3	medium-sized	TRBD1	15	TRBV19	CASSLGTGGGNTIYF	TGTGCCAGTAGCCTCGGGACAGGGGGCGGAAACACCATATATTTT
TRBJ2-3	-	-	14	TRBV5-8	CASSLGRGTDTQYF	TGTGCCAGCAGCTTGGGTCGGGGCACAGATACGCAGTATTTT
TRBJ2-7	-	-	13	TRBV5-1	CASSLPMRAEQYF	TGCGCCAGCAGCTTGCCCATGAGGGCCGAGCAGTACTTC
TRBJ2-7	-	TRBD1	12	TRBV6-6	CASSRQGNEQYF	TGTGCCAGCAGCCGACAGGGGAACGAGCAGTACTTC
TRBJ2-7	once	TRBD1	17	TRBV4-1	CASSLPADRGSSYEQYF	TGCGCCAGCAGCCTCCCCGCGGACAGGGGAAGCTCCTACGAGCAGTACTTC
TRBJ1-2	-	TRBD1	13	TRBV19	CASRDRGRDGYTF	TGTGCCAGTAGGGACAGGGGACGAGATGGCTACACCTTC
TRBJ2-7	-	-	14	TRBV5-6	CASSLGAGLYEQYF	TGTGCCAGCAGCTTGGGTGCGGGGCTGTACGAGCAGTACTTC
TRBJ2-1	-	-	15	TRBV7-3	CASSPSGLPTNEQFF	TGTGCCAGCAGCCCAAGCGGGCTCCCCACCAATGAGCAGTTCTTC
TRBJ2-3	-	TRBD2	18	TRBV19	CASSIGFSSGRGTDTQYF	TGTGCCAGTAGTATAGGTTTTTCTAGCGGGAGGGGCACAGATACGCAGTATTTT
TRBJ2-2	-	-	13	TRBV29-1	CSVETGHTGELFF	TGCAGCGTTGAAACAGGGCACACCGGGGAGCTGTTTTTT
TRBJ2-3	-	-	17	TRBV19	CASSIRTAGTSTDTQYF	TGTGCCAGTAGTATCAGGACGGCGGGAACTAGCACAGATACGCAGTATTTT
TRBJ2-4	-	TRBD1	16	TRBV13	CASSGQGAGAKNIQYF	TGTGCCAGCAGCGGACAGGGGGCTGGGGCCAAAAACATTCAGTACTTC
TRBJ2-7	-	TRBD2	15	TRBV14	CASSQEALAGYEQYF	TGTGCCAGCAGCCAAGAGGCACTAGCGGGATACGAGCAGTACTTC
TRBJ2-4	-	TRBD1	14	TRBV5-6	CASSSWDRVGIQYF	TGTGCCAGCAGCAGCTGGGACAGGGTGGGCATTCAGTACTTC
TRBJ1-1	-	-	12	TRBV28	CASKGGEFEAFF	TGTGCCAGCAAAGGGGGGGAGTTTGAAGCTTTCTTT
TRBJ2-1	-	-	11	TRBV27	CASTRENEQFF	TGTGCCAGCACCAGGGAAAATGAGCAGTTCTTC
TRBJ1-5	-	TRBD1	13	TRBV27	CASSFSGQGNQHF	TGTGCCAGCAGTTTTTCAGGACAGGGGAACCAGCATTTT
TRBJ2-4	-	-	14	TRBV3-1/TRBV3-2	CASSPRQAKNIQYF	TGTGCCAGCAGCCCCCGTCAGGCCAAAAACATTCAGTACTTC
TRBJ2-6	-	-	15	TRBV28	CASSPVSSGANVLTF	TGTGCCAGCTCCCCCGTGAGCTCTGGGGCCAACGTCCTGACTTTC
TRBJ2-1	-	TRBD2	14	TRBV2	CASSEWTSYNEQFF	TGTGCCAGCAGTGAGTGGACTAGCTACAATGAGCAGTTCTTC
TRBJ2-2	-	-	15	TRBV19	CASRLTGTNTGELFF	TGTGCCAGCCGTTTAACAGGGACGAACACCGGGGAGCTGTTTTTT
TRBJ1-3	-	TRBD1	12	TRBV28	CASGQDGNTIYF	TGTGCCAGTGGACAGGATGGAAACACCATATATTTT
TRBJ2-1	-	TRBD2	13	TRBV11-2	CASTGGLNNEQFF	TGTGCCAGCACGGGAGGTCTGAACAATGAGCAGTTCTTC
TRBJ2-3	-	TRBD2	16	TRBV9	CASSGETSGSTDTQYF	TGTGCCAGCAGCGGAGAGACTAGCGGATCCACAGATACGCAGTATTTT
TRBJ2-6	-	TRBD1	17	TRBV19	CASNRQGASSGANVLTF	TGTGCCAGTAACCGACAGGGGGCTTCCTCTGGGGCCAACGTCCTGACTTTC
TRBJ2-2	-	TRBD1	16	TRBV28	CASSLWDRGITGELFF	TGTGCCAGCAGTTTATGGGACAGGGGCATAACCGGGGAGCTGTTTTTT
TRBJ1-2	-	-	9	TRBV20-1	CSAPDGYTF	TGCAGTGCTCCGGATGGCTACACCTTC
TRBJ2-2	few	-	12	TRBV19	CASSIDSMELFF	TGTGCCAGTAGTATTGACTCGATGGAGCTGTTTTTT
TRBJ2-1	once	TRBD2	18	TRBV7-2	CASSPLSGGGGTYNEQFF	TGTGCCAGCAGCCCACTTAGCGGGGGAGGTGGGACCTACAATGAGCAGTTCTTC
TRBJ2-7	-	-	13	TRBV6-5	CASGGRAPYEQYF	TGTGCCAGCGGGGGCCGGGCCCCCTACGAGCAGTACTTC
TRBJ1-1	-	TRBD1	13	TRBV7-8	CASSRTGTTEAFF	TGTGCCAGCAGCCGGACAGGGACCACTGAAGCTTTCTTT